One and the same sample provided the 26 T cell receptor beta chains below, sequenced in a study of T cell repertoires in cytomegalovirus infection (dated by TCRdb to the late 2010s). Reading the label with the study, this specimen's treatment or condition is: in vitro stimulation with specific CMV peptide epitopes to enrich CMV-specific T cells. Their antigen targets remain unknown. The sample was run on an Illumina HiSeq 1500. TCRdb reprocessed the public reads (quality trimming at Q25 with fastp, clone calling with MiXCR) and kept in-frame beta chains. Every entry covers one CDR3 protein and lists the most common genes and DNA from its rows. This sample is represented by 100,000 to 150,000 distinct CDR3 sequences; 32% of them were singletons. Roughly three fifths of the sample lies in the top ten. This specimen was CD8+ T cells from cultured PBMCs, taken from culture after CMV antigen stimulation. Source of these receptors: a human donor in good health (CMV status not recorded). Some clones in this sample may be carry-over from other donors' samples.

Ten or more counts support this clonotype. The CDR3 sequence: CASSLQGALYSGANVLTF. Written as DNA, the CDR3 is TGTGCCAGCAGCTTACAGGGTGCGCTATATTCTGGGGCCAACGTCCTGACTTTC. The chain couples TRBV7-6 to TRBJ2-6; tentatively, D is TRBD1 (5 bases). Trimming removed 2 bases from V and 1 base from J, with 15 bases in between. The CDR3 is 18 amino acids. Germline loops: CDR1 SGHVS, CDR2 FNYEAQ.

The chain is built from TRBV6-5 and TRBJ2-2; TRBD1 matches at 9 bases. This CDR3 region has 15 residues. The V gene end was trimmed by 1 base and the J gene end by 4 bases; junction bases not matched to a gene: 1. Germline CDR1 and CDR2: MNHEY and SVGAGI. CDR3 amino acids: CASSYLTGGTGELFF. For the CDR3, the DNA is TGTGCCAGCAGTTACTTGACAGGGGGCACCGGGGAGCTGTTTTTT.

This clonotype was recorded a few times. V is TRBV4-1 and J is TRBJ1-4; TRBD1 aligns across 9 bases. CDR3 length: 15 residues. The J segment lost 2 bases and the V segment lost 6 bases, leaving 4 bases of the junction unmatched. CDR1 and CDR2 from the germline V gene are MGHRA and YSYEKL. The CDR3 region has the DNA TGCGCCAGCAGTACCGACAGGGGGACTAATGAAAAACTGTTTTTT. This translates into CASSTDRGTNEKLFF.

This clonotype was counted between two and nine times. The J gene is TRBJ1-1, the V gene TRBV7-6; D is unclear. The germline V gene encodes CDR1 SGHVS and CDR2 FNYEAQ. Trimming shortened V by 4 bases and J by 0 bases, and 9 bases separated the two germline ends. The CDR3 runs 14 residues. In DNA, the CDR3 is TGTGCCAGCAGCTCCACTACTATGAACACTGAAGCTTTCTTT. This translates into CASSSTTMNTEAFF.

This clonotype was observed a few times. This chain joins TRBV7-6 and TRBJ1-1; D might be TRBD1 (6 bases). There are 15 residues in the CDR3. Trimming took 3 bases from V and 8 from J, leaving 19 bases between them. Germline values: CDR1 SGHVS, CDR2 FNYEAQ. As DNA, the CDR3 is TGTGCCAGCAGCTTTTCCCCGGACAGCGCGACAGAAGCTTTCTTT. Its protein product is CASSFSPDSATEAFF.

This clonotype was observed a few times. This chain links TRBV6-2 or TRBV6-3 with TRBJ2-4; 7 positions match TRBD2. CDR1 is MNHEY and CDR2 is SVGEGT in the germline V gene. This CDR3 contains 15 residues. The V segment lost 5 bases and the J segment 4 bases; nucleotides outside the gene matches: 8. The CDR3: CASSGWGGPKNIQYF. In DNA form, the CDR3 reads TGTGCCAGCAGTGGTTGGGGGGGACCAAAAAACATTCAGTACTTC.

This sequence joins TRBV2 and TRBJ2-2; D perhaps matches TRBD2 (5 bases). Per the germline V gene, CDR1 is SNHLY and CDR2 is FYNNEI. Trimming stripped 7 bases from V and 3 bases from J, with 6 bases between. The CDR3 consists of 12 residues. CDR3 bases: TGTGCCAGCATGGAGGACACCGGGGAGCTGTTTTTT. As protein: CASMEDTGELFF.

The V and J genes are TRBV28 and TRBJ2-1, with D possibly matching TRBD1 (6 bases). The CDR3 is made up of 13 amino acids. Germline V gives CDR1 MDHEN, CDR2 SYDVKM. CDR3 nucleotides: TGTGGAACGAAAAGGGGGTACTACAATGAGCAGTTCTTC. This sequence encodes CGTKRGYYNEQFF.

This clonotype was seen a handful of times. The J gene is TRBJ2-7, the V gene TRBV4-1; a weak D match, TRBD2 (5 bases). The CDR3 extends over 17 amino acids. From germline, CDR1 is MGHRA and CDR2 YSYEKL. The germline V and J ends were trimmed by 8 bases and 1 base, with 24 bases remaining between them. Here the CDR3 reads CASSDGAGREQSYEQYF. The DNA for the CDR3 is TGCGCCAGCTCAGACGGCGCTGGAAGGGAGCAGTCCTACGAGCAGTACTTC.

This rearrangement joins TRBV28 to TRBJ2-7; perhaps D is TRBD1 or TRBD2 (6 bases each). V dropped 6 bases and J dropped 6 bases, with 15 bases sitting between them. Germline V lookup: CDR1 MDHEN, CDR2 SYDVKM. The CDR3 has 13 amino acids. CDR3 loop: CASRPDGGGEQYF. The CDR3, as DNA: TGTGCCAGCAGACCCGACGGAGGGGGCGAGCAGTACTTC.

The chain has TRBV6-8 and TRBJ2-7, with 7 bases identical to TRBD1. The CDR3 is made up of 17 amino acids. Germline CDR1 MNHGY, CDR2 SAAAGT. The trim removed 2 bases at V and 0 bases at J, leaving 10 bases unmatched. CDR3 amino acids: CASSYTQGKPSSYEQYF. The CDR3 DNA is TGTGCCAGCAGTTACACACAGGGGAAACCGAGCTCCTACGAGCAGTACTTC.

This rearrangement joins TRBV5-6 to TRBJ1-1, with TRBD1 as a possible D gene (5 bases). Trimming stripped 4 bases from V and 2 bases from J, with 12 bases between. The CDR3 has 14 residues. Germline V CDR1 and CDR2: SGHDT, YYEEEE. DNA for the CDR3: TGTGCCAGCAGCACGACGACAGCTAACACTGAAGCTTTCTTT. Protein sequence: CASSTTTANTEAFF.

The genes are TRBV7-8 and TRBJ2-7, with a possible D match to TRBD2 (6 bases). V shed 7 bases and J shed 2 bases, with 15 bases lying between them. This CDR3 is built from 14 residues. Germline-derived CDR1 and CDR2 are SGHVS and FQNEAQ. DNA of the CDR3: TGTGCCAGCACCCCCGGGACGGGAGCCTACGAGCAGTACTTC. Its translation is CASTPGTGAYEQYF.

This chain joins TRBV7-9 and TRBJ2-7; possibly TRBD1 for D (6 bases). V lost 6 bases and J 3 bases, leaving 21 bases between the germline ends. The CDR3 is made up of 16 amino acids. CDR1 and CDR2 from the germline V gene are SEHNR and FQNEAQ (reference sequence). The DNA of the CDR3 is TGTGCCAGCAGTTATGTTGGGGGCGCAAGCTTCTACGAGCAGTACTTC. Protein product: CASSYVGGASFYEQYF.

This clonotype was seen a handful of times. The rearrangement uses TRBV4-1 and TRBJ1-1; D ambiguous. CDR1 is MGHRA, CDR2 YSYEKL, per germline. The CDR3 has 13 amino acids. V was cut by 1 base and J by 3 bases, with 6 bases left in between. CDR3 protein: CASSQGGHTEAFF. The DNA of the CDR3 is TGCGCCAGCAGCCAAGGCGGACACACTGAAGCTTTCTTT.

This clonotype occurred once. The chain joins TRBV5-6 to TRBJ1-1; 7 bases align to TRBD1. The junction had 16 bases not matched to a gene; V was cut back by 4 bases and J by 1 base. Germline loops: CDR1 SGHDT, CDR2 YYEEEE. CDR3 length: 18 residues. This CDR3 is CASSPGWGTATQNTEAFF. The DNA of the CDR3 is TGTGCCAGCAGCCCGGGGTGGGGGACAGCCACTCAGAACACTGAAGCTTTCTTT.

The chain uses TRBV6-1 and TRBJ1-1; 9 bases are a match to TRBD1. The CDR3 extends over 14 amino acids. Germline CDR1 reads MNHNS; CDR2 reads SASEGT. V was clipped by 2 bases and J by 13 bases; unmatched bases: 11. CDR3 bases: TGTGCCAGCAGTGAACCGGGACAGGGACCATTTGTTTTCTTT. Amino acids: CASSEPGQGPFVFF.

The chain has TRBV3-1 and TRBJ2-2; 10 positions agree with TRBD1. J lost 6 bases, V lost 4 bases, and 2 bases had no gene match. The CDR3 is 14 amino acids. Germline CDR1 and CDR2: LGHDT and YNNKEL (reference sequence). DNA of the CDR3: TGTGCCAGCAGCCTCGGGACAGGGGCCGGGGAGCTGTTTTTT. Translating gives CASSLGTGAGELFF.

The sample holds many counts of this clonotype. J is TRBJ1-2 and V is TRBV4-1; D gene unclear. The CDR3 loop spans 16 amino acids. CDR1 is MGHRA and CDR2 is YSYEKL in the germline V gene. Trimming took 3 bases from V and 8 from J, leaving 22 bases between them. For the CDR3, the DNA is TGCGCCAGCAGCCATGGTTGGGCTACGGAACGGCGGGGCTACACCTTC. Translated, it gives CASSHGWATERRGYTF.

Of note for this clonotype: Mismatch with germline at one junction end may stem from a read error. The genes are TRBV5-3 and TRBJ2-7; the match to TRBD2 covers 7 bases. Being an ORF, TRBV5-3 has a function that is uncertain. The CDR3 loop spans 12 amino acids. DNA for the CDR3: TGTGCCAGCAGCTTTGGAACTAGCGTCAAGTACTTC. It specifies CASSFGTSVKYF.

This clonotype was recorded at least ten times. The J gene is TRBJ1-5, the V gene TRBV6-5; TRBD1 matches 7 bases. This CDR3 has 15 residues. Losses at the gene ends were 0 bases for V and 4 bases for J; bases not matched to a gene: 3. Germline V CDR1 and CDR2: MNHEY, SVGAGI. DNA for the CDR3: TGTGCCAGCAGTTACTCGTGGACAGGAAATCAGCCCCAGCATTTT. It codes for CASSYSWTGNQPQHF.

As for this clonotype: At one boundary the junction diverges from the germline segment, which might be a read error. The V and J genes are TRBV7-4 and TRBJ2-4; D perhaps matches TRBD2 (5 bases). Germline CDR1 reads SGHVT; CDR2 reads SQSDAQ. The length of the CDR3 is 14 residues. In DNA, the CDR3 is TGTGCCTGCAGCTTAGATTATCGGGGAAACATTCAGTACTTC. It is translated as CACSLDYRGNIQYF.

The CDR3 spells CASSLRGPSTGELFF. The CDR3 DNA sequence: TGTGCCAGTAGCCTCAGGGGGCCCTCCACCGGGGAGCTGTTTTTT. The chain employs TRBV19 and TRBJ2-2, with 8 bases matching TRBD1. The V segment lost 6 bases and the J segment 4 bases; nucleotides outside the gene matches: 7. CDR3 length equals 15 residues. Germline lookup yields CDR1 LNHDA and CDR2 SQIVND (reference sequence).

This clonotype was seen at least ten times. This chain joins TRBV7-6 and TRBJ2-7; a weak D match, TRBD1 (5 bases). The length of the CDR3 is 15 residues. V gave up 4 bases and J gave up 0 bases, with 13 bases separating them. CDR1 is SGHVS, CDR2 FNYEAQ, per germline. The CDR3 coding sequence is TGTGCCAGCAGCTCATCCGACAGAGCCTCCTACGAGCAGTACTTC. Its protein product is CASSSSDRASYEQYF.

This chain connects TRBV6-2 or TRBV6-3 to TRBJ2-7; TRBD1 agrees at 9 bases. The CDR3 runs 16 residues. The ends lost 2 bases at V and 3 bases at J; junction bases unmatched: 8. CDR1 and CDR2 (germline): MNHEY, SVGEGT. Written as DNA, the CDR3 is TGTGCCAGCAGTTACCTCCGGGACAGGGCTTTCTACGAGCAGTACTTC. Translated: CASSYLRDRAFYEQYF.

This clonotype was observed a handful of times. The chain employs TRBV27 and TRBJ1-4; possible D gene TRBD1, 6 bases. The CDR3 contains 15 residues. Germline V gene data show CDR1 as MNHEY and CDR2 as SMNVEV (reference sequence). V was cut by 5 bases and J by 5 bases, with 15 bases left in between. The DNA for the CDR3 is TGTGCCAGCAGTACCACAGGGTTTTTCAATGAAAAACTGTTTTTT. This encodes CASSTTGFFNEKLFF.